The T cell receptor beta chain under discussion was sequenced for a study of blood T cell repertoires in COVID-19. Overall study context: Some COVID-19 samples were acute and others convalescent; all came from the United States, Italy and Spain. T cells, B-cell-depleted T cells, or PBMCs provided the cDNA or gDNA that served as material.

The authors' processing: Amplification of reference gene primers was used by the study to estimate nucleated cell counts. Sequencing used immunoSEQ multiplex PCR; TCRdb keeps in-frame clones, though not all of them. That table furnishes V, J and clone size, whereas the DNA furnished D and trimming. Of roughly 150,000 clones detected, 75% to 80% appear once; the ten largest clones hold approximately 15%. The V end was cut by 4 bases, the J end by 0 bases, with 19 bases between. The germline V gene encodes CDR1 SGHVS and CDR2 FQNEAQ. This CDR3 contains 18 residues. The sample taken for sequencing was peripheral blood. The chain recombines TRBV7-8 with TRBJ1-5; no firm D call. This TCR came from a woman at least 80 years old with acute or convalescent COVID-19. In nucleotides, the CDR3 is TGTGCCAGCAGCTCCCCCCAACACATTTCATATAGCAATCAGCCCCAGCATTTT. The encoded protein is CASSSPQHISYSNQPQHF.